This T cell receptor (beta chain) was sequenced during a study of regulatory T cells in long-lasting Graves disease. Arm-PCR with iRepertoire HTBI primers amplified the CDR3 regions for these TCR beta libraries. TCRdb called the multiplex PCR reads again in MiXCR, with one record for every CDR3 protein. The sample shows 350,000 to 400,000 distinct CDR3 sequences, 15% to 20% of them seen only once. This clonotype was seen repeatedly, ten times or more. CDR1 and CDR2 (germline): SGHTA, FQGNSA. The V end lost 5 bases, the J end lost 1 base, and 18 bases lay between the germline ends. This CDR3 region has 17 residues. As for time point: newly diagnosed GD, antithyroid drugs for less than 3 months. TCR sequences were obtained from RNA taken from PBMCs. The same sample was also used in a study of T cells in Graves' hyperthyroidism and ophthalmopathy.

This receptor was obtained from a young woman with Graves disease. This material consisted of peripheral blood mononuclear cells (PBMCs), taken at new diagnosis, from a patient treated with antithyroid drugs. The V and J genes are TRBV7-2 and TRBJ2-1; TRBD2 is a possible D gene (5 bases). The CDR3 loop is CASSPGVLNPSYNEQFF. The DNA of the CDR3 is TGTGCCAGCAGCCCCGGGGTGCTCAACCCTTCCTACAATGAGCAGTTCTTC. Full variable domain (outside the CDR3, taken from reference TRBV7-2 and TRBJ2-1): GAGVSQSPSNKVTEKGKDVELRCDPISGHTALYWYRQSLGQGLEFLIYFQGNSAPDKSGLPSDRFSAERTGGSVSTLTIQRTQQEDSAVYLCASSPGVLNPSYNEQFFGPGTRLTVL.